These 3 T cell receptor beta chains originate from one sample sequenced in a study of T-cell memory formation after mild COVID-19. TCRdb fed the 5' RACE reads into MiXCR, producing one record per CDR3 protein. In the table there are approximately 300,000 distinct CDR3 sequences, over 7% of which are singletons. The sample was PBMCs or a T cell subset sorted from them (not recorded which). The receptors here all came from a young man who had mild COVID-19 (a few samples of this study predate the infection). Cell type and time point are not known.

This clonotype was counted ten times or more. The chain carries TRBV19 and TRBJ2-6; perhaps TRBD1 as D (5 bases). Trimming removed 6 bases from V and 4 bases from J, with 16 bases in between. Germline V CDR1 and CDR2: LNHDA, SQIVND (reference sequence). There are 16 residues in the CDR3. The DNA for the CDR3 is TGTGCCAGTAGCGCACAGGTTCTGGGAGGGGCCAACGTCCTGACTTTC. Translated, it gives CASSAQVLGGANVLTF.

This clonotype turned up a few times. The gene calls are TRBV12-5 and TRBJ2-6; 7 bases map to TRBD2. Trimming cost V 4 bases and J 0 bases; bases outside gene matches: 3. There are 16 residues in the CDR3. Per the germline V gene, CDR1 is LGHNT and CDR2 is FRNRAP. CDR3 nucleotides: TGTGCTAGTGGTTGGGAGGGGTCCTCTGGGGCCAACGTCCTGACTTTC. Amino acids: CASGWEGSSGANVLTF.

V is TRBV6-2 or TRBV6-3 and J is TRBJ1-6; 7 positions agree with TRBD1. The J segment lost 10 bases and the V segment lost 6 bases, leaving 6 bases of the junction unmatched. This CDR3 has 13 amino acids. Germline V lookup: CDR1 MNHEY, CDR2 SVGEGT. This CDR3 reads CASRNRGISPLHF. CDR3 nucleotide sequence: TGTGCCAGCAGGAACAGGGGAATCTCACCCCTCCACTTT.